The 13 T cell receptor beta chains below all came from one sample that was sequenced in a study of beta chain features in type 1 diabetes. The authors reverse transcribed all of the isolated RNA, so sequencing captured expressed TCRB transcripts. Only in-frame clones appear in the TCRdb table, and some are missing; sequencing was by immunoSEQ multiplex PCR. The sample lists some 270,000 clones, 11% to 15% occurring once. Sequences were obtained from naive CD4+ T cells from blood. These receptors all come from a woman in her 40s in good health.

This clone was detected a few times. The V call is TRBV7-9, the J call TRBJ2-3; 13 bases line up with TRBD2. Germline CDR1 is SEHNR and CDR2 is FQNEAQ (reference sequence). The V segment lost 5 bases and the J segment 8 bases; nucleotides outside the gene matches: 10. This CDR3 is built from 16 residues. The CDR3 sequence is CASSLTTSGGISTQYF. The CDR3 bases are TGTGCCAGCAGCCTAACGACTAGCGGGGGGATCAGTACGCAGTATTTT.

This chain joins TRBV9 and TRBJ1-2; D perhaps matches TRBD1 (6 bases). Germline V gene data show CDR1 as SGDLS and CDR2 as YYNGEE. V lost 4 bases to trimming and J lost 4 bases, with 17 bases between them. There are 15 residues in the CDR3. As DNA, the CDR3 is TGTGCCAGCAGCCTCCGGGCAGGGGTCTCCTATGGCTACACCTTC. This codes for CASSLRAGVSYGYTF.

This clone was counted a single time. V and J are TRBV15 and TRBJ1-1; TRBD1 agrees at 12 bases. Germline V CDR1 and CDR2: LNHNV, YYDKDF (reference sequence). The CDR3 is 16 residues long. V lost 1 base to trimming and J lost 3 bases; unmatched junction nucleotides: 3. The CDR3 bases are TGTGCCACCAGCAGAGGGGGGACAGGGGGCCACACTGAAGCTTTCTTT. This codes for CATSRGGTGGHTEAFF. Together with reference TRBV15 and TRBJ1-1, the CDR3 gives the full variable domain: DAMVIQNPRYQVTQFGKPVTLSCSQTLNHNVMYWYQQKSSQAPKLLFHYYDKDFNNEADTPDNFQSRRPNTSFCFLDIRSPGLGDTAMYLCATSRGGTGGHTEAFFGQGTRLTVV.

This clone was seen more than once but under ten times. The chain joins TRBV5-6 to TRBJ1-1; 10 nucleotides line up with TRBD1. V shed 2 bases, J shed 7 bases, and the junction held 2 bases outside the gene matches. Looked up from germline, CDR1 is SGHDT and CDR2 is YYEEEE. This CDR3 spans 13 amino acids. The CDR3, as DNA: TGTGCCAGCAGCTTAGGACAGGGGGATGAAGCTTTCTTT. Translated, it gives CASSLGQGDEAFF. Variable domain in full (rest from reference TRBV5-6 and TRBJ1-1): DAGVTQSPTHLIKTRGQQVTLRCSPKSGHDTVSWYQQALGQGPQFIFQYYEEEERQRGNFPDRFSGHQFPNYSSELNVNALLLGDSALYLCASSLGQGDEAFFGQGTRLTVV.

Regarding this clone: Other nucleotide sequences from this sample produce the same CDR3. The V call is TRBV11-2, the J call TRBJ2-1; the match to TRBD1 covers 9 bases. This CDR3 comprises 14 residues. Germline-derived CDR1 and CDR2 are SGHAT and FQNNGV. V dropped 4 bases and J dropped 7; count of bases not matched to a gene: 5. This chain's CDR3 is CASSSNRGRNEQFF. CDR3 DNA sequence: TGTGCCAGCAGCTCTAACAGGGGGCGGAATGAGCAGTTCTTC.

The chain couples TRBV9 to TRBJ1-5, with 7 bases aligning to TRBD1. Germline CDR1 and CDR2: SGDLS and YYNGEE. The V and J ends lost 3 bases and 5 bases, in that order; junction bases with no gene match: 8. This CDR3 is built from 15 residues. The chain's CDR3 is CASSGRDSPDQPQHF. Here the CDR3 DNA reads TGTGCCAGCAGCGGCCGGGACAGCCCAGATCAGCCCCAGCATTTT.

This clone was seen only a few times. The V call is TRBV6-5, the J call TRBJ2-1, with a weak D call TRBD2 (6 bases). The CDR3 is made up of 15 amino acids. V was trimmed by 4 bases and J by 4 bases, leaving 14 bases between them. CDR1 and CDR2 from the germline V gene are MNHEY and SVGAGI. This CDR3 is CASSSTGAGYNEQFF. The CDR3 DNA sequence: TGTGCCAGCAGTTCAACCGGGGCGGGATACAATGAGCAGTTCTTC.

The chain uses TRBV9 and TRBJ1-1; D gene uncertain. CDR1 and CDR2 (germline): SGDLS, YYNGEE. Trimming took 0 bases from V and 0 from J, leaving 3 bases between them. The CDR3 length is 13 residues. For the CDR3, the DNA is TGTGCCAGCAGCGTAGTTATGAACACTGAAGCTTTCTTT. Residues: CASSVVMNTEAFF.

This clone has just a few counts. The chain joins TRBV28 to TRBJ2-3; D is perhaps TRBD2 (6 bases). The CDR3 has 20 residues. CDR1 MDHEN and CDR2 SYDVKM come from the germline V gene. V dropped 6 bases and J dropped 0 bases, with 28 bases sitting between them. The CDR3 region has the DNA TGTGCCAGCAGCCGTTTCGGGAGCTGGGAAGCGAACCTAAGCACAGATACGCAGTATTTT. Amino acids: CASSRFGSWEANLSTDTQYF.

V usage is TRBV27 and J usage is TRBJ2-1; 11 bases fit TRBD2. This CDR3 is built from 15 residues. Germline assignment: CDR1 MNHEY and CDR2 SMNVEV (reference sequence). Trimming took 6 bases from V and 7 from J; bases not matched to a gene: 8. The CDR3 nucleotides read TGTGCCAGCAGCATGATAGCGGGGGGGGATAATGAGCAGTTCTTC. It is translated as CASSMIAGGDNEQFF.

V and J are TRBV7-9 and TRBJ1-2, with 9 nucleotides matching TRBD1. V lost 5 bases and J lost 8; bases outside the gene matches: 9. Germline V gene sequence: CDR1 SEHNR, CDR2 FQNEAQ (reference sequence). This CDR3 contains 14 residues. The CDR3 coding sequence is TGTGCCAGCAGCCGGACAGGGGAGAGAGTGGGCTACACCTTC. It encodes CASSRTGERVGYTF. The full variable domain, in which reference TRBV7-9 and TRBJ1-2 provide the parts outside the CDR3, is DTGVSQNPRHKITKRGQNVTFRCDPISEHNRLYWYRQTLGQGPEFLTYFQNEAQLEKSRLLSDRFSAERPKGSFSTLEIQRTEQGDSAMYLCASSRTGERVGYTFGSGTRLTVV.

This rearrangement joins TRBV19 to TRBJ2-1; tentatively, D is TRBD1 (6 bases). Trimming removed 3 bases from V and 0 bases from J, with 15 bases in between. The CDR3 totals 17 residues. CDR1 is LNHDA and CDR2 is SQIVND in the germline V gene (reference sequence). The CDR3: CASSITRVGGSYNEQFF. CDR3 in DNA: TGTGCCAGTAGTATTACTAGGGTAGGGGGCTCCTACAATGAGCAGTTCTTC.

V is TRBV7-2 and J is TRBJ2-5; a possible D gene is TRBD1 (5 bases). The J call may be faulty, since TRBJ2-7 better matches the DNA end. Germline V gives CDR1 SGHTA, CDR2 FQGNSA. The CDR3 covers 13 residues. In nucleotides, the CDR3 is TGTGCCAGCAGCTCAGGGTCTCGGTACGAGCAGTACTTC. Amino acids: CASSSGSRYEQYF.